These 22 T cell receptor beta chains originate from one sample sequenced in a study of cytomegalovirus exposure and HLA in healthy donors (dated by TCRdb to about 2017). The library was obtained by the immunoSEQ multiplex PCR assay. For the multiplex PCR, a mixture combining 60 forward primers for TCR Vbeta segments and 13 reverse primers for TCR Jbeta segments was used. Held by TCRdb, this immuneACCESS table contains in-frame sequences only and omits some clones. Under half of the omission traces to an unresolved V gene where checked; the cause of the rest is unknown. The sample has about 200,000 clones on record, around 83% of them singletons. The ten largest account for over 5% of the sample. The sequencing input was PBMCs. The receptors here all came from a woman aged 50 to 65 in good health and CMV-seropositive.

The V gene is TRBV13, the J gene TRBJ1-2; weak D call: TRBD1 (5 bases). Germline-derived CDR1 and CDR2 are PRHDT and FYEKMQ (reference sequence). The CDR3 spans 15 residues. V lost 5 bases and J lost 5, with 18 bases in between. CDR3 bases: TGTGCCAGCAGCCCTCGGGGGGGTAAGAGGTATGGCTACACCTTC. This encodes CASSPRGGKRYGYTF.

This clone was seen only a few times. The chain combines TRBV18 with TRBJ1-4; 11 positions match TRBD1. The CDR3 extends over 17 amino acids. Germline CDR1 and CDR2: KGHSH and LQKENI. V trimming: 3 bases; J trimming: 5 bases; junction bases outside the gene matches: 8. This CDR3 is CASSPLNRDRGNEKLFF. The CDR3 bases are TGTGCCAGCTCACCCCTAAACCGGGACAGGGGGAATGAAAAACTGTTTTTT.

This clone has only a few counts. The chain combines TRBV5-5 with TRBJ1-1; the D gene is possibly TRBD1 (6 bases). V was trimmed by 4 bases and J by 1 base, leaving 14 bases between them. Germline values: CDR1 SGHKS, CDR2 YYEKEE (reference sequence). There are 15 residues in the CDR3. CDR3 sequence: CASSPAGTRNTEAFF. CDR3 bases: TGTGCCAGCAGCCCGGCCGGGACACGGAACACTGAAGCTTTCTTT.

The rearrangement uses TRBV6-6 and TRBJ2-7, with D possibly TRBD1 on 5 matching bases. The CDR3 spans 13 residues. The germline CDR1 and CDR2 sequences are MNHNY and SVGAGI (reference sequence). Between the trimmed V and J ends, which lost 6 bases and 6 bases, there was a span of 15 bases. The CDR3 here is CASSRSPGSEQYF. The CDR3 coding sequence is TGTGCCAGCAGCCGTAGTCCAGGGTCCGAGCAGTACTTC.

V is TRBV11-1 and J is TRBJ2-1; D not resolved. The V and J ends lost 4 bases and 2 bases respectively, with 12 bases between them. The CDR3 runs 15 residues. Germline V gene sequence: CDR1 SGHAT, CDR2 FQDESV (reference sequence). The CDR3, as DNA: TGTGCCAGCAGCTCAGACACGGCCCCCTACAATGAGCAGTTCTTC. This sequence encodes CASSSDTAPYNEQFF.

In DNA, the CDR3 is TGTGCCAGCAGTTTTCATGGGCAGGGGAGCTACACCTTC. Translation: CASSFHGQGSYTF. The rearrangement links TRBV28 to TRBJ1-2; D possibly corresponds to TRBD1 (6 bases). V was shortened by 3 bases and J by 9 bases, with 14 bases between the two germline ends. Germline assignment: CDR1 MDHEN and CDR2 SYDVKM. CDR3 length: 13 residues.

In DNA, the CDR3 is TGTGCCTGGAGTGTTACTCGAACTAGCTACTCCTACAATGAGCAGTTCTTC. It translates to CAWSVTRTSYSYNEQFF. The rearrangement links TRBV30 to TRBJ2-1; D possibly corresponds to TRBD2 (6 bases). Trimming left V 0 bases short and J 0 bases short, with 15 bases between. There are 17 residues in the CDR3. The germline CDR1 and CDR2 sequences are GTSNPN and SVGIG (reference sequence).

This clone was detected only once. The chain joins TRBV5-8 to TRBJ2-3, with 8 bases aligning to TRBD1. The CDR3 has 15 residues. Trimming removed 0 bases from V and 4 bases from J; junction bases left unmatched: 4. Germline V gene lookup returns CDR1 SGHTS and CDR2 YDEGEE. CDR3 loop: CASSLVRGHADTQYF. The CDR3 region has the DNA TGTGCCAGCAGCTTGGTCAGGGGGCATGCAGATACGCAGTATTTT.

The J gene is TRBJ2-3, the V gene TRBV5-1; 7 bases map to TRBD2. The germline gives CDR1 SGHRS, CDR2 YFSETQ. The CDR3 extends over 14 amino acids. V lost 4 bases to trimming and J lost 0 bases; unmatched junction nucleotides: 2. This CDR3 is CASSGGDSTDTQYF. The CDR3 DNA reads as TGCGCCAGCAGCGGGGGGGATAGCACAGATACGCAGTATTTT. Full variable domain (outside the CDR3, taken from reference TRBV5-1 and TRBJ2-3): KAGVTQTPRYLIKTRGQQVTLSCSPISGHRSVSWYQQTPGQGLQFLFEYFSETQRNKGNFPGRFSGRQFSNSRSEMNVSTLELGDSALYLCASSGGDSTDTQYFGPGTRLTVL.

This sequence joins TRBV10-2 and TRBJ1-1, with TRBD1 as a possible D gene (5 bases). This CDR3 comprises 11 residues. From germline, CDR1 is WSHSY and CDR2 SAAADI. The ends were cut back, 8 bases at V and 5 bases at J, with 9 bases in the middle. The CDR3 DNA follows: TGCGCCAGCCAGGGAGGAACTGAAGCTTTCTTT. Its protein is CASQGGTEAFF.

V and J are TRBV2 and TRBJ1-6; 8 nucleotides line up with TRBD1. CDR3 size: 14 residues. Germline V CDR1 and CDR2: SNHLY, FYNNEI. The J segment lost 5 bases and the V segment lost 9 bases, leaving 6 bases of the junction unmatched. CDR3 region: CASGTGVNNSPLHF. The DNA of the CDR3 is TGTGCCAGTGGGACAGGAGTTAATAATTCACCCCTCCACTTT.

J is TRBJ1-1 and V is TRBV30, with D hard to call. V lost 1 base, J lost 2 bases, and 8 bases lay in between. The length of the CDR3 is 13 residues. Germline V CDR1 and CDR2: GTSNPN, SVGIG (reference sequence). CDR3 bases: TGTGCCTGGAGTGAAACGGGTAACACTGAAGCTTTCTTT. Translation: CAWSETGNTEAFF.

This clone was counted a few times. The chain couples TRBV19 to TRBJ2-7, with TRBD1 as a possible D gene (6 bases). From germline, CDR1 is LNHDA and CDR2 SQIVND (reference sequence). V was pared by 5 bases and J by 1 base, with 6 bases between. The CDR3 is made up of 12 amino acids. The CDR3 coding sequence is TGTGCCAGTAGTGGACAGTCCTACGAGCAGTACTTC. Residues: CASSGQSYEQYF.

The J gene is TRBJ1-2, the V gene TRBV15; no firm D call. Trimming left V 0 bases short and J 5 bases short, with 4 bases between. Per germline, CDR1 LNHNV and CDR2 YYDKDF (reference sequence). The CDR3 loop spans 12 amino acids. Here the CDR3 DNA reads TGTGCCACCAGCAGAGAACTTTATGGCTACACCTTC. This gives the protein CATSRELYGYTF.

The count of this clone is one. The rearrangement joins TRBV7-2 to TRBJ1-5, with 12 bases aligning to TRBD1. V lost 0 bases and J lost 7; bases outside the gene matches: 4. CDR1 and CDR2 (germline): SGHTA, FQGNSA. The CDR3 has 16 residues. CDR3: CASSLAGQGARQPQHF. In nucleotides, the CDR3 is TGTGCCAGCAGCTTAGCGGGACAGGGGGCTCGGCAGCCCCAGCATTTT.

This sequence joins TRBV10-3 and TRBJ2-7; no reliable D call. The germline gives CDR1 ENHRY, CDR2 SYGVKD. The CDR3 consists of 15 residues. V was cut by 2 bases and J by 2 bases, with 13 bases left in between. The CDR3 bases are TGTGCCATCAGTGAGGGATTGGGCTTGCCCTACGAGCAGTACTTC. It is translated as CAISEGLGLPYEQYF.

As concerns this clone: This sample also contains other DNA sequences that code for the same CDR3. The genes are TRBV6-1 and TRBJ1-1; the D gene is possibly TRBD1 (5 bases). V shed 11 bases and J shed 1 base, with 14 bases lying between them. This CDR3 has 13 amino acids. The germline V gene encodes CDR1 MNHNS and CDR2 SASEGT. The DNA for the CDR3 is TGTGCCTCGAGGGCGGGGGGGAACACTGAAGCTTTCTTT. This encodes CASRAGGNTEAFF.

This rearrangement joins TRBV2 to TRBJ2-5; 9 bases are shared with TRBD1. Per germline, CDR1 SNHLY and CDR2 FYNNEI. CDR3 length equals 16 residues. J lost 4 bases, V lost 4 bases, and 10 bases had no gene match. The CDR3 nucleotides read TGTGCCAGCAGTGTTAAGTCAGGACAGGGGATAGAGACCCAGTACTTC. Translation gives CASSVKSGQGIETQYF.

This clone was picked up a small number of times. This chain uses TRBV9 with TRBJ1-6; D gene uncertain. Looked up from germline, CDR1 is SGDLS and CDR2 is YYNGEE. This CDR3 has 13 amino acids. Between the trimmed V and J ends, which lost 0 bases and 8 bases, there was a span of 6 bases. The CDR3 sequence: CASSVVADSPLHF. CDR3 nucleotides: TGTGCCAGCAGCGTAGTAGCGGATTCACCCCTCCACTTT.

The V and J genes are TRBV11-3 and TRBJ2-5; TRBD1 matches at 8 bases. The V gene end was trimmed by 5 bases and the J gene end by 3 bases; junction bases not matched to a gene: 2. Germline values: CDR1 SGHNT, CDR2 YENEEA. The length of the CDR3 is 13 residues. The chain's CDR3 is CASSTGGKETQYF. DNA for the CDR3: TGTGCCAGCAGCACAGGGGGAAAAGAGACCCAGTACTTC.

The chain employs TRBV19 and TRBJ2-5; 8 bases match TRBD2. The length of the CDR3 is 17 residues. Germline assignment: CDR1 LNHDA and CDR2 SQIVND (reference sequence). Trimming took 0 bases from V and 1 from J; bases not matched to a gene: 7. Written as DNA, the CDR3 is TGTGCCAGTAGTATAGAAGGAGCGGGGGTCCTCCAAGAGACCCAGTACTTC. It encodes CASSIEGAGVLQETQYF.

V and J are TRBV10-3 and TRBJ1-2; 7 nucleotides align to TRBD1. V lost 3 bases to trimming and J lost 4 bases; unmatched junction nucleotides: 11. The CDR3 contains 16 residues. Germline values: CDR1 ENHRY, CDR2 SYGVKD. The CDR3 bases are TGTGCCATCAGTGAAGGGGAGGTCGGGACAGTCTATGGCTACACCTTC. It is translated as CAISEGEVGTVYGYTF.